This T cell receptor (beta chain) was captured in a study of blood T cell repertoires in COVID-19. Study-wide background: From T cells, B-cell-depleted T cells, or PBMCs came the material, which was cDNA or gDNA.

V trimming: 3 bases; J trimming: 5 bases; junction bases outside the gene matches: 7. From germline, CDR1 is KGHSH and CDR2 LQKENI. This CDR3 has 14 residues. In the authors' workflow: For nucleated cells, counts were estimated from reference gene primer amplification. This table comes from immunoSEQ multiplex PCR, and its TCRdb copy is limited to in-frame clones, with some not included. V and J calls and clone size are copied from that table; D and trimming were computed from the DNA. The sample yields 130,000 to 150,000 clones, 88% seen once. Recruits, aged roughly 18 to 89 years, lived in under 25 US areas. Participants were placed into cohorts based on the clinical history they reported.

The clonotype comes from a woman aged 25 to 39 with acute COVID-19. The sequenced material came from PBMCs or T cells enriched from blood (not recorded which). The chain employs TRBV18 and TRBJ2-7; 7 bases map to TRBD2. The CDR3 DNA is TGTGCCAGCTCACCCAATCAACTAGCGAACGAGCAGTACTTC. The encoded protein is CASSPNQLANEQYF.